These 5 T cell receptor beta chains came from one sample sequenced in a study of T cell responses to AZD1222 COVID-19 vaccine. TCRdb's table, derived via immunoSEQ multiplex PCR, lists solely in-frame clones and lacks some. The sample gives 95,000 to 100,000 clones, roughly 84% of which show up once; 16% is in the top ten. The material sequenced was peripheral blood, taken on day 0 of AZD1222 vaccination. The origin of the receptors is an adult in good health.

The chain carries TRBV29-1 and TRBJ1-3; D not resolved. Trimming removed 4 bases at V and 4 bases at J, with 8 bases between. The CDR3 is 12 residues long. Germline V gene lookup returns CDR1 SQVTM and CDR2 ANQGSEA. The CDR3 here is CSVARPGNTIYF. CDR3 DNA sequence: TGCAGCGTTGCCAGGCCGGGAAACACCATATATTTT.

The rearrangement joins TRBV4-1 to TRBJ2-3, with 7 bases identical to TRBD2. V lost 1 base to trimming and J lost 0 bases; unmatched junction nucleotides: 7. The CDR3 runs to 17 residues. Germline lookup yields CDR1 MGHRA and CDR2 YSYEKL. The CDR3: CASSQVPASGSTDTQYF. CDR3 nucleotides: TGCGCCAGCAGCCAAGTCCCCGCTAGCGGTAGCACAGATACGCAGTATTTT.

The chain employs TRBV5-5 and TRBJ2-7; 13 bases match TRBD2. CDR3 length: 15 amino acids. V dropped 1 base and J dropped 5; count of bases not matched to a gene: 3. Germline assignment: CDR1 SGHKS and CDR2 YYEKEE (reference sequence). The CDR3 sequence: CASSLTSGRVHEQYF. As DNA, the CDR3 is TGTGCCAGCAGCTTGACTAGCGGGAGGGTCCACGAGCAGTACTTC.

The rearrangement uses TRBV4-2 and TRBJ2-1; TRBD2 agrees at 12 bases. Germline lookup yields CDR1 LGHNA and CDR2 YNFKEQ. After removal of 5 bases from V and 5 bases from J, the junction contained 13 bases not matched to a gene. The CDR3 runs to 18 residues. The CDR3 nucleotides are TGTGCCAGCAGCTCCTACCTAGCGGGAGGGAAAACGGACAATGAGCAGTTCTTC. Translation gives CASSSYLAGGKTDNEQFF.

This rearrangement joins TRBV19 to TRBJ2-3; D is ambiguous. Germline CDR1 and CDR2: LNHDA and SQIVND (reference sequence). CDR3 length: 16 amino acids. V was cut by 1 base and J by 1 base, with 12 bases left in between. Here the CDR3 DNA reads TGTGCCAGTAGTATAGGGAATAGCTGGGGCACAGATACGCAGTATTTT. It yields the protein CASSIGNSWGTDTQYF. Supplemented by reference TRBV19 and TRBJ2-3, the full variable domain reads DGGITQSPKYLFRKEGQNVTLSCEQNLNHDAMYWYRQDPGQGLRLIYYSQIVNDFQKGDIAEGYSVSREKKESFPLTVTSAQKNPTAFYLCASSIGNSWGTDTQYFGPGTRLTVL.